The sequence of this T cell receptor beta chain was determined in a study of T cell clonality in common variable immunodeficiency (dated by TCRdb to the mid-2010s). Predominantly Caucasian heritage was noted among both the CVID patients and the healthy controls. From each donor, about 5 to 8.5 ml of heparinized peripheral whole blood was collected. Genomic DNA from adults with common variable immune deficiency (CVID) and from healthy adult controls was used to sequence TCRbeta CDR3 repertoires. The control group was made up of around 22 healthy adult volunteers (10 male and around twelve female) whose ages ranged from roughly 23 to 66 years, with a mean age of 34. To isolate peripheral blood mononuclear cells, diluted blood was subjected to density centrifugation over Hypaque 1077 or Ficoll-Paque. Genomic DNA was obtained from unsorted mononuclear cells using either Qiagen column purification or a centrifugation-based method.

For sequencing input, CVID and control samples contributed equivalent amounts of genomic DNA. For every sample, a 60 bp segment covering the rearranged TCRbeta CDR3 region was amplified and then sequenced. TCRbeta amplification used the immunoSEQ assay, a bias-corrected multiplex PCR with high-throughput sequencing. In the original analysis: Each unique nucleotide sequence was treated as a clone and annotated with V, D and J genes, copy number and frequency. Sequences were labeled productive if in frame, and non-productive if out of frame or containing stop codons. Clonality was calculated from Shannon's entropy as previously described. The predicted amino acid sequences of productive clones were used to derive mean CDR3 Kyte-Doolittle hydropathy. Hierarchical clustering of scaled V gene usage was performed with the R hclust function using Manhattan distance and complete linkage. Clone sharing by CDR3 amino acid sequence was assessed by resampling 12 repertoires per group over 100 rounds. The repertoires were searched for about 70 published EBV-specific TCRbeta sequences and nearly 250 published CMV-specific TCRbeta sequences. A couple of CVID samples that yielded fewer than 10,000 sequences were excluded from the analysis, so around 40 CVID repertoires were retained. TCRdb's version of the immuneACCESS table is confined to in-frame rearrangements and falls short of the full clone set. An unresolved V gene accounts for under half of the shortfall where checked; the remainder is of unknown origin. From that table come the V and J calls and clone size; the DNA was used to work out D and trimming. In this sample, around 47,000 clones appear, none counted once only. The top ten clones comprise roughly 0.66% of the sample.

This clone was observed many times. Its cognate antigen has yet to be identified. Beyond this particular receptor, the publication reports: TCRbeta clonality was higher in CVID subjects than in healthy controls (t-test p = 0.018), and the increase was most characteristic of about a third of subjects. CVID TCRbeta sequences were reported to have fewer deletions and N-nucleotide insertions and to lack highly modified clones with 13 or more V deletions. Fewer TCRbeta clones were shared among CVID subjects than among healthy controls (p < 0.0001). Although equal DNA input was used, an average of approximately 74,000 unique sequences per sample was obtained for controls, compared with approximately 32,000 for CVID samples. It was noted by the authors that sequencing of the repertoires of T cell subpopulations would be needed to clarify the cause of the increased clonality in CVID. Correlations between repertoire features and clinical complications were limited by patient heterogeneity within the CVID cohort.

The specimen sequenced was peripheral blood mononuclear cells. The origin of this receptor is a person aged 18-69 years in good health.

For the CDR3, the sequence is CASSYRTGHTGELFF. Incomplete CDR3 DNA: TGTGCCAGCAGCTACCGGACAGGACATACCGGGGAG. The chain links TRBV9 with TRBJ2-2; the central 7 bases match TRBD1. The CDR3 extends 3 residues past the end of the read, so its final part is completed from the germline J gene. There are 15 amino acids in the CDR3, from cysteine to phenylalanine inclusive. Shown are 36 bases from within the CDR3, in frame from base 1. V has 4 bases trimmed and J has 5 bases trimmed; junction bases matching no gene number 8. From the germline V gene, CDR1 is SGDLS and CDR2 is YYNGEE.